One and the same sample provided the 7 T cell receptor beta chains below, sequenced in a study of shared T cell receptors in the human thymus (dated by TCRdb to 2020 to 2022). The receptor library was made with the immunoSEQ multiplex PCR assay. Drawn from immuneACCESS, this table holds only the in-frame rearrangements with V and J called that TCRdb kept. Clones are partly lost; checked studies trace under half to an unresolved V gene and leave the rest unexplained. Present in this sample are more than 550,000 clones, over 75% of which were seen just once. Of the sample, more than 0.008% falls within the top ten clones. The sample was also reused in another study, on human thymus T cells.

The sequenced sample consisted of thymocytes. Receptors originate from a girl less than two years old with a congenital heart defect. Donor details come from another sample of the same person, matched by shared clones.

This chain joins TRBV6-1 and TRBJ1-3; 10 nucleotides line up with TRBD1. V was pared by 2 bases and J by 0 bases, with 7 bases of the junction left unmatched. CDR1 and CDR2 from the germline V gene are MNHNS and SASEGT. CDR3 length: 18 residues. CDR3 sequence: CASSERDRGHSSGNTIYF. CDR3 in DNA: TGTGCCAGCAGTGAAAGGGACAGGGGCCACTCCTCTGGAAACACCATATATTTT.

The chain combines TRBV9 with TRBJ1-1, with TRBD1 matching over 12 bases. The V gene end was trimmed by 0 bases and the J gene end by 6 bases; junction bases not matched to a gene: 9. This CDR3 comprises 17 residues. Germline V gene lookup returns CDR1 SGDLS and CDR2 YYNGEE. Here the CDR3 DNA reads TGTGCCAGCAGCGTAGGGGGGACAGGGGGCGACGGGTCTGAAGCTTTCTTT. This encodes CASSVGGTGGDGSEAFF.

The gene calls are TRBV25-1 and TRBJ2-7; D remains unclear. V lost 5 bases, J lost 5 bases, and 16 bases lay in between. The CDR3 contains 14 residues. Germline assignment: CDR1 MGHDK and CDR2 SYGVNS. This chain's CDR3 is CASSPNCRRHEQYF. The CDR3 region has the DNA TGTGCCAGCAGTCCTAACTGCCGGAGACACGAGCAGTACTTC.

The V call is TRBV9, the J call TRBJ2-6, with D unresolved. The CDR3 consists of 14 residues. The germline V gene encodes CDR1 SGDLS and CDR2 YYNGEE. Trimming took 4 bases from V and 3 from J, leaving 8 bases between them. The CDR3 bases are TGTGCCAGCAGCCAGACACGTGGGGCCAACGTCCTGACTTTC. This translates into CASSQTRGANVLTF.

The DNA of the CDR3 is TGCGCCAGCAGCCAATGGACCGGACTAGCGGGGGGGTTATACAATGAGCAGTTCTTC. This gives the protein CASSQWTGLAGGLYNEQFF. This rearrangement joins TRBV4-1 to TRBJ2-1, with TRBD2 matching over 15 bases. The ends lost 2 bases at V and 4 bases at J; junction bases unmatched: 9. CDR1 and CDR2 (germline): MGHRA, YSYEKL. There are 19 residues in the CDR3.

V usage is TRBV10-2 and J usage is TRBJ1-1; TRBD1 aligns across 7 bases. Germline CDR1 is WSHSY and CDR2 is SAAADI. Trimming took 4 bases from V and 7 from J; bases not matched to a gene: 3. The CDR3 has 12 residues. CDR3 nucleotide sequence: TGCGCCAGCAGTGCCGGGACAGATGAAGCTTTCTTT. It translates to CASSAGTDEAFF.

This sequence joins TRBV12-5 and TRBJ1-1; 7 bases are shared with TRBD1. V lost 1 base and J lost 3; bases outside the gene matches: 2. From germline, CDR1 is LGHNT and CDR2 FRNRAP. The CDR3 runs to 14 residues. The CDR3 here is CASGLGDSHTEAFF. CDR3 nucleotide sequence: TGTGCTAGTGGTTTGGGGGACAGCCACACTGAAGCTTTCTTT.